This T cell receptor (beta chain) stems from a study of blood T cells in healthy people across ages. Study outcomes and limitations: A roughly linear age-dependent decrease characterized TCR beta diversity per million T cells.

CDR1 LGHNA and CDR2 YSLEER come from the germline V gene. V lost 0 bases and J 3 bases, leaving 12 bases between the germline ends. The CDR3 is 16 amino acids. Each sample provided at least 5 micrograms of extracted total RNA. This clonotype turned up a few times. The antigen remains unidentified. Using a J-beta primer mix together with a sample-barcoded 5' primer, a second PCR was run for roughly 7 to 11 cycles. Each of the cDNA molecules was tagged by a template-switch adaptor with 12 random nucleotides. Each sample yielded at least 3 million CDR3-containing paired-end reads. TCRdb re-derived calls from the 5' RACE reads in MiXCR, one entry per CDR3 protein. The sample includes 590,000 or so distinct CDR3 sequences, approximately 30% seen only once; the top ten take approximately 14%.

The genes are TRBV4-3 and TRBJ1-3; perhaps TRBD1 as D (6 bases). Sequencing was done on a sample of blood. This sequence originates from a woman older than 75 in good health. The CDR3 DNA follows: TGCGCCAGCAGCCAAGATCTCGGGGGGCTTGGAAACACCATATATTTT. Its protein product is CASSQDLGGLGNTIYF.